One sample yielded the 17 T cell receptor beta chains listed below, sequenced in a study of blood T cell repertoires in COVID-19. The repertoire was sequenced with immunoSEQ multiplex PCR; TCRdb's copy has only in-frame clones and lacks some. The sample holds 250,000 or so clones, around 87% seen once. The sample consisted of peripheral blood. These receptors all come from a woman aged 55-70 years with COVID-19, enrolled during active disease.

CDR3 loop: CASSLFLSGANVLTF. The CDR3 coding sequence is TGTGCCAGCAGTCTATTCCTCTCTGGGGCCAACGTCCTGACTTTC. The V and J genes are TRBV6-5 and TRBJ2-6; D remains ambiguous. The CDR3 is 15 residues long. CDR1 and CDR2 from the germline V gene are MNHEY and SVGAGI. Between the trimmed V and J ends, which lost 5 bases and 0 bases, there was a span of 8 bases.

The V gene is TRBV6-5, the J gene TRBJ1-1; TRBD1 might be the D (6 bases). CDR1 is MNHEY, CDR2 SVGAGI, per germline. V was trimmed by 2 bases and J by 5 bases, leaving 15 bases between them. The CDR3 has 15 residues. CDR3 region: CASSYSGGAGTEAFF. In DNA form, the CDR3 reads TGTGCCAGCAGTTACAGCGGGGGCGCGGGAACTGAAGCTTTCTTT.

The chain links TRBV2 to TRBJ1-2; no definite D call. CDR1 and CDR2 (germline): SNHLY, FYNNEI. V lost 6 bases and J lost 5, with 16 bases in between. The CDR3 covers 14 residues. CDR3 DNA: TGTGCCAGCAGGGGAACCGGGATCCTGTATGGCTACACCTTC. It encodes CASRGTGILYGYTF.

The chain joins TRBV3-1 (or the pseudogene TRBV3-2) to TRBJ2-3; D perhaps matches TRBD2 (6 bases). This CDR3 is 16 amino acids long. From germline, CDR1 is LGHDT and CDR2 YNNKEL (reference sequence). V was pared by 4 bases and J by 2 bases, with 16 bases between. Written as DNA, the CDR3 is TGTGCCAGCAGCCGGAGCCCGGGGACTGTCACAGATACGCAGTATTTT. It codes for CASSRSPGTVTDTQYF.

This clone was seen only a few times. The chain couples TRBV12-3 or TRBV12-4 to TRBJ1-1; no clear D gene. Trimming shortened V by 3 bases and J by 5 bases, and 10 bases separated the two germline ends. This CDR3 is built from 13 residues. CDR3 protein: CASSLERGTEAFF. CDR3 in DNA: TGTGCCAGCAGTTTGGAGAGAGGGACTGAAGCTTTCTTT.

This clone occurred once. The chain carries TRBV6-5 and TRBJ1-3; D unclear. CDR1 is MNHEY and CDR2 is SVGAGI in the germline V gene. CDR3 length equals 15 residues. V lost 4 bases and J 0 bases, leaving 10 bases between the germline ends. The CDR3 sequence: CASSLTLRSGNTIYF. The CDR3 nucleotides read TGTGCCAGCAGTTTGACACTTCGCTCTGGAAACACCATATATTTT.

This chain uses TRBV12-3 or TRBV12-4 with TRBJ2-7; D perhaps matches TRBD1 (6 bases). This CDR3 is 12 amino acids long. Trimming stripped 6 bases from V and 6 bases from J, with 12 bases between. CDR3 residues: CASSSSGVEQYF. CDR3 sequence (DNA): TGTGCCAGCAGCTCCTCAGGGGTCGAGCAGTACTTC.

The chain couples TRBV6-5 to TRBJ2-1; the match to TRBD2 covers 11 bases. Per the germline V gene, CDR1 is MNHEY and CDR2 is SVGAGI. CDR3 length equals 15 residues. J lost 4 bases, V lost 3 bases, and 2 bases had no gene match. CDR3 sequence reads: CASSYLAGGYNEQFF. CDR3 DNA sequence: TGTGCCAGCAGTTATTTAGCGGGGGGGTACAATGAGCAGTTCTTC.

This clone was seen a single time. CDR3 nucleotide sequence: TGTGCCAGCAGCCAGAAAGGACAGGCTGGAAACACCATATATTTT. This gives the protein CASSQKGQAGNTIYF. This chain connects TRBV16 to TRBJ1-3, with TRBD1 matching over 7 bases. CDR3 length: 15 residues. The V gene end was trimmed by 3 bases and the J gene end by 2 bases; junction bases not matched to a gene: 4. The germline V gene has CDR1 KGHSY and CDR2 FQNENV.

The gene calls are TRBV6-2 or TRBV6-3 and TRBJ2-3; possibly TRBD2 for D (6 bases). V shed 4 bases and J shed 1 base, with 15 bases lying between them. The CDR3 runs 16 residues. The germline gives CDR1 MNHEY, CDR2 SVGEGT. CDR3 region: CASSWRGGRGTDTQYF. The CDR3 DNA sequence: TGTGCCAGCAGTTGGAGGGGTGGAAGGGGCACAGATACGCAGTATTTT.

The CDR3 bases are TGTGCCAGCAGCCTTTTCTCTGAAGCTTTCTTT. Translation gives CASSLFSEAFF. This rearrangement joins TRBV3-1 (or the pseudogene TRBV3-2) to TRBJ1-1; no clear D gene. The CDR3 consists of 11 residues. Germline CDR1 and CDR2: LGHDT and YNNKEL (reference sequence). Trimming left V 4 bases short and J 6 bases short, with 6 bases between.

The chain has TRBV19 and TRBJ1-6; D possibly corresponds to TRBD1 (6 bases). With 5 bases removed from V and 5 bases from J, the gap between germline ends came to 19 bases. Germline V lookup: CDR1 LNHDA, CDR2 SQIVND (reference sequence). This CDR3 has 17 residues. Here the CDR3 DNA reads TGTGCCAGTAGTCTCCGACAGGCGAATCTGGATAATTCACCCCTCCACTTT. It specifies CASSLRQANLDNSPLHF.

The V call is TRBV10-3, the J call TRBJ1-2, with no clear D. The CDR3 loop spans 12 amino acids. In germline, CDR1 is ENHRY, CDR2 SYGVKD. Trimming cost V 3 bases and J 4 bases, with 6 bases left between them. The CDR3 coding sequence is TGTGCCATCAGTGATGAGGGCTATGGCTACACCTTC. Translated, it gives CAISDEGYGYTF.

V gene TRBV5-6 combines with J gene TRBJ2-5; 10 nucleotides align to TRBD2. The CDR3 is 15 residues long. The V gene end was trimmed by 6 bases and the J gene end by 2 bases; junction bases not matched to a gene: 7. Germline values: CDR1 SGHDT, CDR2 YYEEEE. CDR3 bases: TGTGCCAGCACCGAAAGACTAGCGGGTCAAGAGACCCAGTACTTC. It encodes CASTERLAGQETQYF.

The CDR3, as DNA: TGTGCCAGTAGTATCAGGGGTTGGCCGAACACCGGGGAGCTGTTTTTT. This encodes CASSIRGWPNTGELFF. The chain links TRBV19 to TRBJ2-2; the D gene is possibly TRBD1 (6 bases). The CDR3 loop spans 16 amino acids. Trimming took off 3 bases at V and 0 bases at J, with 11 bases between the two ends. Germline V gives CDR1 LNHDA, CDR2 SQIVND (reference sequence). Filled out from reference TRBV19 and TRBJ2-2, the complete variable domain reads DGGITQSPKYLFRKEGQNVTLSCEQNLNHDAMYWYRQDPGQGLRLIYYSQIVNDFQKGDIAEGYSVSREKKESFPLTVTSAQKNPTAFYLCASSIRGWPNTGELFFGEGSRLTVL.

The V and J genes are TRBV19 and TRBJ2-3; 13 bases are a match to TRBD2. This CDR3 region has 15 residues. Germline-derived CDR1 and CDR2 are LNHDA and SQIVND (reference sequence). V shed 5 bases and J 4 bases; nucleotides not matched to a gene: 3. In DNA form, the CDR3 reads TGTGCCAGTAGTCGACTAGCGGGGGGCTCAGATACGCAGTATTTT. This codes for CASSRLAGGSDTQYF.

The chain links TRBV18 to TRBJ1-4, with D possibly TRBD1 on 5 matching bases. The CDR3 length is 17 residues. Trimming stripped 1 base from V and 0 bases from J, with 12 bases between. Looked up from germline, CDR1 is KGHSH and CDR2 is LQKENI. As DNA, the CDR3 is TGTGCCAGCTCACCACAGGGGAGGGGTGCAACTAATGAAAAACTGTTTTTT. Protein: CASSPQGRGATNEKLFF.